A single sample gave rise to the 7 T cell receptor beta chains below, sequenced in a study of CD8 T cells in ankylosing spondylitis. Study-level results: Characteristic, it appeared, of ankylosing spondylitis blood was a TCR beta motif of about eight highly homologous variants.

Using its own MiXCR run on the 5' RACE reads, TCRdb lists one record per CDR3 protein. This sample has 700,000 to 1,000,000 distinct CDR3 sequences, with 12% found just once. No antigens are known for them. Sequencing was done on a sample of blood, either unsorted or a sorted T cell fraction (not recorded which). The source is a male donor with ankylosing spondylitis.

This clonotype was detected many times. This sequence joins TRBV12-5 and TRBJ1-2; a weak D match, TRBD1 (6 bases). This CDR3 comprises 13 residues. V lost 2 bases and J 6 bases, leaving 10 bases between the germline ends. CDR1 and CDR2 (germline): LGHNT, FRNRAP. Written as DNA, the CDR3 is TGTGCTAGTGGTTTGACAGGGAAGGATGGCTACACCTTC. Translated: CASGLTGKDGYTF.

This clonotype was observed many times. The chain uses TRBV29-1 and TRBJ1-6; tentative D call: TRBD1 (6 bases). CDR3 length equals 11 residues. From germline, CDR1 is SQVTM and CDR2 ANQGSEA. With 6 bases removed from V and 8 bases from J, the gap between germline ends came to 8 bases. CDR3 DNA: TGCAGCGTGGGGGCGGATTCACCCCTCCACTTT. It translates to CSVGADSPLHF.

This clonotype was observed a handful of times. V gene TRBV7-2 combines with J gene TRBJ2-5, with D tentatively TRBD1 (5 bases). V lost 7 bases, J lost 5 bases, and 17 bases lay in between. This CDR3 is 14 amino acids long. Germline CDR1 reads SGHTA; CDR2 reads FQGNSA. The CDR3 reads CASNRWASGETQYF. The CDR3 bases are TGTGCCAGCAACCGCTGGGCTTCAGGGGAGACCCAGTACTTC. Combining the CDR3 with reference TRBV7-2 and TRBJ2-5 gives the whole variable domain GAGVSQSPSNKVTEKGKDVELRCDPISGHTALYWYRQSLGQGLEFLIYFQGNSAPDKSGLPSDRFSAERTGGSVSTLTIQRTQQEDSAVYLCASNRWASGETQYFGPGTRLLVL.

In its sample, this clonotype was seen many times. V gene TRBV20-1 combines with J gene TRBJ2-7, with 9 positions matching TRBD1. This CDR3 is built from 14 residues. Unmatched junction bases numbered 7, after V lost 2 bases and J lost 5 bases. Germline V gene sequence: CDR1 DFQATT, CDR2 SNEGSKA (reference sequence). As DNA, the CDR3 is TGCAGTGCTAGATCAGGGACAGGGAGCAACGAGCAGTACTTC. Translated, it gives CSARSGTGSNEQYF.

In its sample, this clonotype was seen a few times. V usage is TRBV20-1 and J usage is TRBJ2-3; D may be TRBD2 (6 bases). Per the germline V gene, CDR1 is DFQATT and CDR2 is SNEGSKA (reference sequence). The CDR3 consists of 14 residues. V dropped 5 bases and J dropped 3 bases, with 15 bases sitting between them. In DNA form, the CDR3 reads TGCAGTGCTCTCGGGACGGCGGGGACAGATACGCAGTATTTT. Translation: CSALGTAGTDTQYF.

CDR3 amino acids: CATSDPFSGGYTF. Written as DNA, the CDR3 is TGTGCCACCAGTGACCCTTTTTCAGGGGGCTACACCTTC. The rearrangement joins TRBV24-1 to TRBJ1-2; maybe TRBD1 (5 bases). This CDR3 region has 13 residues. Germline values: CDR1 KGHDR, CDR2 SFDVKD. V lost 4 bases, J lost 8 bases, and 13 bases lay in between.

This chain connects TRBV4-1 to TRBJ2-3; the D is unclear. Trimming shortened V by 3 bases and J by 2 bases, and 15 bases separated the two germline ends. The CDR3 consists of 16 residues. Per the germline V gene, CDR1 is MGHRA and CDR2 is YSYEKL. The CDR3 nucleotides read TGCGCCAGCAGCCAGGCATCTAGGGCCCACACAGATACGCAGTATTTT. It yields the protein CASSQASRAHTDTQYF.